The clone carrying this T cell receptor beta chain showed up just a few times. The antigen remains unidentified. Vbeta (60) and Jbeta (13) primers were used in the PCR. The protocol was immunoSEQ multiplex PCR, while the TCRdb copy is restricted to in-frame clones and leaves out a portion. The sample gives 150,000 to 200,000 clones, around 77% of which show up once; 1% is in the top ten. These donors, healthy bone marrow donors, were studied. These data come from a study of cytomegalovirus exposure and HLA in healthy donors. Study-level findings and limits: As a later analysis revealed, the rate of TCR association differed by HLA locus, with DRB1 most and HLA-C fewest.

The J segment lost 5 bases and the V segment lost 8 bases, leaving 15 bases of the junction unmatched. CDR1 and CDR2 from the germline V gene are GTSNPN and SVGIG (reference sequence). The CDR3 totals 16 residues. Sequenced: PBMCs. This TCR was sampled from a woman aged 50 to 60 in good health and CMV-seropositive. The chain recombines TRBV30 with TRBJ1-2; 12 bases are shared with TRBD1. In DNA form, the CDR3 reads TGTGCCGGCAGGGGACAGGGGGCGAAGGCGTATTATGGCTACACCTTC. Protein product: CAGRGQGAKAYYGYTF.